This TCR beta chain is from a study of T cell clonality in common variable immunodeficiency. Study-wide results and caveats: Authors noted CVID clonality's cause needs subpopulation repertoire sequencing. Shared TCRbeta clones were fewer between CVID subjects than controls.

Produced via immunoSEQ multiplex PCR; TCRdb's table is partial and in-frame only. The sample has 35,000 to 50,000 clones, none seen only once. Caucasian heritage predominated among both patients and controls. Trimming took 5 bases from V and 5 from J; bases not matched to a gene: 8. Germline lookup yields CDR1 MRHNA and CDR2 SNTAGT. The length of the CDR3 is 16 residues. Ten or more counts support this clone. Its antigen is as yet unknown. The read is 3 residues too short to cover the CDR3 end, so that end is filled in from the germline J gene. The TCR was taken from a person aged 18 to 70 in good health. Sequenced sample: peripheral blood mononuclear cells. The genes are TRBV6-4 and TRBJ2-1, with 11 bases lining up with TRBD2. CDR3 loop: CASSPTSGEPNNEQFF. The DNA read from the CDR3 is TGTGCCAGCAGTCCGACTAGCGGGGAGCCTAACAATGAG.